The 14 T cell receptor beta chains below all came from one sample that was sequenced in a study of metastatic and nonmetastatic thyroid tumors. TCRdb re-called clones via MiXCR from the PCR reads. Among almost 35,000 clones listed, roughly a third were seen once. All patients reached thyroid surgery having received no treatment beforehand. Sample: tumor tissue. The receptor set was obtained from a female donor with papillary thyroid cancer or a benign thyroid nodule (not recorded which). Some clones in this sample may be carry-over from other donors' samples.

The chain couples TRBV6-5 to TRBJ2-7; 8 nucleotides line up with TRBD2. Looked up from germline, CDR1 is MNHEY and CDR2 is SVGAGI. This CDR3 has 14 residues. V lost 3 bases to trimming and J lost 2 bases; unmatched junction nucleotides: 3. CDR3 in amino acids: CASSYLRGAYEQYF. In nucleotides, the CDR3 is TGTGCCAGCAGTTATCTGCGGGGGGCCTACGAGCAGTACTTC.

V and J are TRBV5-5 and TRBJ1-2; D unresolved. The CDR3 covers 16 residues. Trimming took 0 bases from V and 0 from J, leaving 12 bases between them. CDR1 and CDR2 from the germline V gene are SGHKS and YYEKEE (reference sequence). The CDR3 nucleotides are TGTGCCAGCAGCTTGGCCATAGGGAAGGCTAACTATGGCTACACCTTC. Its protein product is CASSLAIGKANYGYTF.

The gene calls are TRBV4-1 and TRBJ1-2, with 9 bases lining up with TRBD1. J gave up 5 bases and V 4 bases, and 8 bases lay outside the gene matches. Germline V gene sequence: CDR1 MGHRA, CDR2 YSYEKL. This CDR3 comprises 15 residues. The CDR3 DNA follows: TGCGCCAGCAGCCCGTACAGGGGGCAAAGTTATGGCTACACCTTC. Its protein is CASSPYRGQSYGYTF.

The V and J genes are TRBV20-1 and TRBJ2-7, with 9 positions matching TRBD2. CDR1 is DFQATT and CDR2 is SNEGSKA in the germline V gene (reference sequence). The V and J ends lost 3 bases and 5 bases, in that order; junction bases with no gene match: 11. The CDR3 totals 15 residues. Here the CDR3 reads CSASPSSGSANEQYF. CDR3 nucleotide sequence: TGCAGTGCTAGCCCAAGTAGCGGGAGTGCAAACGAGCAGTACTTC.

CDR3 nucleotide sequence: TGTGCCACCAGTGATTTGGGGGAGGCCGGGCAGCAGTTTTTT. This encodes CATSDLGEAGQQFF. The genes are TRBV24-1 and TRBJ2-2, with D maybe TRBD2 (6 bases). From germline, CDR1 is KGHDR and CDR2 SFDVKD. With 0 bases removed from V and 16 bases from J, the gap between germline ends came to 17 bases. This CDR3 spans 14 amino acids.

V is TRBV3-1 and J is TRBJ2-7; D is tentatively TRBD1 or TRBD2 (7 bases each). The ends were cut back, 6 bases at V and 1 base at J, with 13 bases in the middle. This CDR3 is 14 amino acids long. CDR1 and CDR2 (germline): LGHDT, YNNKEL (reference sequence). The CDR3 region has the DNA TGTGCCAGCAGGGGAGGGACAGCTTCCTACGAGCAGTACTTC. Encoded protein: CASRGGTASYEQYF.

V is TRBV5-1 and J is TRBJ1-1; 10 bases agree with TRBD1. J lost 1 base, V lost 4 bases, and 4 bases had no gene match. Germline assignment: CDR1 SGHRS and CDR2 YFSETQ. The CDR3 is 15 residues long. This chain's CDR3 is CASSRQGAGNTEAFF. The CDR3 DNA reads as TGCGCCAGCAGCAGACAGGGGGCTGGGAACACTGAAGCTTTCTTT.

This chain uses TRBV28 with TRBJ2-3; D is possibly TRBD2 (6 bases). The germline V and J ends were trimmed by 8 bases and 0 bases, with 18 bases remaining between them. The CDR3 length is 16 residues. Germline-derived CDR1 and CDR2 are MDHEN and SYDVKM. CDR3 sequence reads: CASGGSGRISTDTQYF. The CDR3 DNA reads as TGTGCCAGCGGGGGGTCGGGCCGGATTAGCACAGATACGCAGTATTTT.

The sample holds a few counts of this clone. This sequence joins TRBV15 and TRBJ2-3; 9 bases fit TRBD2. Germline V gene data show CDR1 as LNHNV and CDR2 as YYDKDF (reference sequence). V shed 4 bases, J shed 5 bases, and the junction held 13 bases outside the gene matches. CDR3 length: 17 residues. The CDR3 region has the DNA TGTGCCACCAGCACCTTATCAGAGGCGGGGGGGGGAGATACGCAGTATTTT. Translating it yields CATSTLSEAGGGDTQYF.

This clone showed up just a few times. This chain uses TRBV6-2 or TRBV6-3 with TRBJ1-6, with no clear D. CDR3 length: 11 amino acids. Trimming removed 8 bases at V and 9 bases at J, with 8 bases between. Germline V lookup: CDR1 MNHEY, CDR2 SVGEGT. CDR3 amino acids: CASSKRSPLHF. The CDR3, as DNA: TGTGCCAGCTCTAAGCGTTCACCCCTCCACTTT.

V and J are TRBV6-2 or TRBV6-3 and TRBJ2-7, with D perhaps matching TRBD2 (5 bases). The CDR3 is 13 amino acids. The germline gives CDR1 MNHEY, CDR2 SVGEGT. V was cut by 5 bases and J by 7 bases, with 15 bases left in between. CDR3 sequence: CASSTRPGDEQYF. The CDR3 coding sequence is TGTGCCAGCAGTACCAGACCCGGGGATGAGCAGTACTTC.

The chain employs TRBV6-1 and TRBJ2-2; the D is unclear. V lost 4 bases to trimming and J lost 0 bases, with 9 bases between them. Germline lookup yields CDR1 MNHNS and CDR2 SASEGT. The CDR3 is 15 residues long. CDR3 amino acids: CASSGKYANTGELFF. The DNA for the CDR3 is TGTGCCAGCAGTGGCAAGTACGCGAACACCGGGGAGCTGTTTTTT.

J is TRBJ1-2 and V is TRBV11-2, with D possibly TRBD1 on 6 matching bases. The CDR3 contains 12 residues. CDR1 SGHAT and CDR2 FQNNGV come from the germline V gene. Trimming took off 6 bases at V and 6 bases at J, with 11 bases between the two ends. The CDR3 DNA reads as TGTGCCAGCAGATTGGGGGGGCATGGCTACACCTTC. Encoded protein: CASRLGGHGYTF.

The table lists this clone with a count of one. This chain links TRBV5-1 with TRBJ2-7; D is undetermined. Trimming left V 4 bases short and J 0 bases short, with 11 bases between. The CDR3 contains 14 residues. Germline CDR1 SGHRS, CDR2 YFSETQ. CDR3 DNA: TGCGCCAGCAGCCCAGGTCTTTACTCCTACGAGCAGTACTTC. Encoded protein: CASSPGLYSYEQYF.